This T cell receptor (beta chain) was observed in a study of human T cells and chemical hapten exposure. This clonotype came up many times. One entry per CDR3 protein, called by TCRdb with MiXCR from the RACE reads. The table has about 89,000 distinct CDR3 sequences, 8% to 13% seen once; the top ten hold roughly 2%. Regarding time point: patch test 2, 6 weeks after DPC sensitization. The treatment: therapeutic diphenylcyclopropenone sensitization with weekly scalp DPC. Every donor had alopecia and was 18 to 70 years old; all were suitable for DPC. The sequencing here drew on whole blood, taken in connection with sensitization to the hapten diphenylcyclopropenone (DPC). The clonotype was recovered from a man aged 40-55 years with alopecia areata. Some clones in this sample may be carry-over from other donors' samples.

The CDR3 region is CASSSQQAGGDGYTF. The CDR3 region has the DNA TGTGCCAGCAGTTCCCAACAGGCCGGGGGGGATGGCTACACCTTC. The chain links TRBV12-3 or TRBV12-4 to TRBJ1-2; tentative D call: TRBD1 (5 bases). V shed 4 bases and J shed 6 bases, with 18 bases lying between them. The CDR3 is 15 residues long.